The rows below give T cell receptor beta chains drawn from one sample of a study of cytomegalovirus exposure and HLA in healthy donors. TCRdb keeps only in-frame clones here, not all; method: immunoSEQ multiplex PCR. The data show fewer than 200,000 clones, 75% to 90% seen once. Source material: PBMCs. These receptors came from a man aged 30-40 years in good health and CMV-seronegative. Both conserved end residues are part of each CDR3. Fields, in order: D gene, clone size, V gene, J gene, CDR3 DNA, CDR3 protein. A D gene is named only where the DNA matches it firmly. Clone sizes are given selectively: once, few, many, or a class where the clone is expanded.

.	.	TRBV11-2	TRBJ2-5	TGTGCCAGCAGCTTTCGGCAAGAGACCCAGTACTTC	CASSFRQETQYF
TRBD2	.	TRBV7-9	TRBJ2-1	TGTGCCAGCAGCTTTACTAGCGGGAAAAATGAGCAGTTCTTC	CASSFTSGKNEQFF
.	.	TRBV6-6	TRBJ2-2	TGTGCCAGCAGTTATGCCTCCCCGGGGAACACCGGGGAGCTGTTTTTT	CASSYASPGNTGELFF
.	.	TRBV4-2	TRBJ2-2	TGTGCCAGCAGCCAAGAGGCTAGCTCTAACACCGGGGAGCTGTTTTTT	CASSQEASSNTGELFF
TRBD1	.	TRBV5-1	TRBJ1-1	TGCGCCAGCAGCTTGGGGAACAGGGGGTACACTGAAGCTTTCTTT	CASSLGNRGYTEAFF
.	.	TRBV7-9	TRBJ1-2	TGTGCCAGCAGCTTCAGTGGCTACACCTTC	CASSFSGYTF
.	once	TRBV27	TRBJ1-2	TGTGCCAGCAGTTGGGGCAAGGGACTCGGCTACACCTTC	CASSWGKGLGYTF
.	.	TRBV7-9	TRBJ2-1	TGTGCCAGCAGCTTCGGGGACAACCCCGGCTATGAGCAGTTCTTC	CASSFGDNPGYEQFF
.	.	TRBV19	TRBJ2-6	TGTGCCAGTCGAGTTGCGGGGATGAACGTCCTGACTTTC	CASRVAGMNVLTF
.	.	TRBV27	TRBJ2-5	TGTGCCAGCAGTTTATCGATGAGAGGAAGGGAGACCCAGTACTTC	CASSLSMRGRETQYF
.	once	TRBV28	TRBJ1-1	TGTGCCAGTACGTGGGGGGGCAGGGGCACTGAAGCTTTCTTT	CASTWGGRGTEAFF
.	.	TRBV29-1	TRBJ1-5	TGCAGCGTTGAAGACTATAATCAGCCCCAGCATTTT	CSVEDYNQPQHF
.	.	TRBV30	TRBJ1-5	TGTGCCTGGAGTGTCAAAGGGGCTCAGCCCCAGCATTTT	CAWSVKGAQPQHF
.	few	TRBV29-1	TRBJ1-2	TGCAGCGTTGAAGATCGGGGAGGGCGAGGCTACACCTTC	CSVEDRGGRGYTF
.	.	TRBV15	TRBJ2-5	TGTGCCACCAGCGGCAGGTTGCAAGAGACCCAGTACTTC	CATSGRLQETQYF
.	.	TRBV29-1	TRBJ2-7	TGCAGCGTTGTAAGCCACGAGCAGTACTTC	CSVVSHEQYF
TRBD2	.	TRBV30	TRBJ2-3	TGTGCCTTCGGGGAAGCGGGGTTCACAGATACGCAGTATTTT	CAFGEAGFTDTQYF
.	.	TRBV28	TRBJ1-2	TGTGCCAGCAGTTCCACTAACTATGGCTACACCTTC	CASSSTNYGYTF
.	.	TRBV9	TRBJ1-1	TGTGCCAGCAGTGATTCTGGACAGGAAGCTTTCTTT	CASSDSGQEAFF
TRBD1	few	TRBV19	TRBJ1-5	TGTGCCAGTAGTATAGATCGACAGGGAAATCAGCCCCAGCATTTT	CASSIDRQGNQPQHF
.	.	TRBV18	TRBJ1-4	TGTGCCAGCTACCATCAAGGGGTTAATGAAAAACTGTTTTTT	CASYHQGVNEKLFF
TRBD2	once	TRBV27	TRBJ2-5	TGTGCCAGCACCGGGCGTAGCGGGGGGGAGGAGACCCAGTACTTC	CASTGRSGGEETQYF
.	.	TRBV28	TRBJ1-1	TGTGCCAGCAGTCGACGGGGAGGGGAAGGCAGTGAAGCTTTCTTT	CASSRRGGEGSEAFF
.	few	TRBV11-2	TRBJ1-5	TGTGCCAGCAGCTTAGAGTATAGTCAGCCCCAGCATTTT	CASSLEYSQPQHF
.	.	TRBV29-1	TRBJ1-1	TGCAGCGTGGCTCGGACAGCAACGAACACTGAAGCTTTCTTT	CSVARTATNTEAFF
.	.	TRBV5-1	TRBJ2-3	TGCGCCAGCAGCTTGGCCTCTCCAGATACGCAGTATTTT	CASSLASPDTQYF
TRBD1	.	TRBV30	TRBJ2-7	TGTGCCTGGAGTCCTTACGCGGGACAGGGGTGGTACGAGCAGTACTTC	CAWSPYAGQGWYEQYF
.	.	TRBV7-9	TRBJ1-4	TGTGCCAGCAGCTTCGCGGGGGTCGGGGAAAAACTGTTTTTT	CASSFAGVGEKLFF
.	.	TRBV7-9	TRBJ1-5	TGTGCCAGCAGCAAAGACAGAATGAATCAGCCCCAGCATTTT	CASSKDRMNQPQHF
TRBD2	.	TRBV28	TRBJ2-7	TGTGCCAGCAGTTTGGGACTAGCGGAGATTTACGAGCAGTACTTC	CASSLGLAEIYEQYF
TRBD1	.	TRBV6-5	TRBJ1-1	TGTGCCAGCACCCGGAGACAGGGTACCACTGAAGCTTTCTTT	CASTRRQGTTEAFF
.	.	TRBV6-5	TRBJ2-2	TGTGCCAGCAGTTATGGGGGCCCGAACACCGGGGAGCTGTTTTTT	CASSYGGPNTGELFF
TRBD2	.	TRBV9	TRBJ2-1	TGTGCCAGCAGCGTTGACAGCGGGGGGGACGTCTGGATGGGTGAGCAGTTCTTC	CASSVDSGGDVWMGEQFF
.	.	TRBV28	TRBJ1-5	TGTGCCAGCAGTTTATCGGGGAGCAATCAGCCCCAGCATTTT	CASSLSGSNQPQHF
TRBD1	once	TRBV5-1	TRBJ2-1	TGCGCCAGCAGCTTAGAGGACAGGGGGCTCGATGAGCAGTTCTTC	CASSLEDRGLDEQFF
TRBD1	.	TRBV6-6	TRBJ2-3	TGTGCCAGCAGTTATTCCGGACAGGGGAATACGCAGTATTTT	CASSYSGQGNTQYF
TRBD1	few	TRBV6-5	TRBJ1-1	TGTGCCAGCAGTTTAAACAGGGGAGGGAACACTGAAGCTTTCTTT	CASSLNRGGNTEAFF
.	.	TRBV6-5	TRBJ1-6	TGTGCCAGCAGAGGAGGGGTATCGAATTCACCCCTCCACTTT	CASRGGVSNSPLHF
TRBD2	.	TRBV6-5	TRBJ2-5	TGTGCCAGCAGCAACACCGGACTAGCGGGGGAGACCCAGTACTTC	CASSNTGLAGETQYF
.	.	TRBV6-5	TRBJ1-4	TGTGCCAGCAGTGATACAGGGAACGAAAAACTGTTTTTT	CASSDTGNEKLFF
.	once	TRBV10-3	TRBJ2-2	TGTGCCATTTCAGGGGCCACCGGGGAGCTGTTTTTT	CAISGATGELFF
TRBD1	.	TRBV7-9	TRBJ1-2	TGTTCCAGCAGCTTAGCGCTCAGGGGGCAATTGGGTGGCTACACCTTC	CSSSLALRGQLGGYTF
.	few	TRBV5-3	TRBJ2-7	TGTGCCAGAAGCTTGCATTGGGGCAGACACTACGAGCAGTACTTC	CARSLHWGRHYEQYF
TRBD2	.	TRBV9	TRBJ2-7	TGTGCCAGCAGCCCCCGGGGGCTAGCGGGCCTCAGCGAGCAGTACTTC	CASSPRGLAGLSEQYF
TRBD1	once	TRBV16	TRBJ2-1	TGTGCCAGCAGCCAAATCCTTAGACAGGGGCGCGAGCAGTTCTTC	CASSQILRQGREQFF